A selection of T cell receptor beta chains follows, all from one sample in a study of T-cell reconstitution after alpha-beta-depleted transplantation in children. TCRdb used MiXCR to reprocess the PCR reads, holding one entry per CDR3 protein. The sample records some 490,000 distinct CDR3 sequences, approximately 12% being singletons. Source: PBMCs from the stem cell graft donor, taken from the stem cell graft. All receptors come from a human donor who donated a stem cell graft to a child with combined immunodeficiency. Each CDR3 is given with its conserved first and last residue. Each record gives: D gene, V gene, J gene, clone size, CDR3 DNA, CDR3 protein. A D gene is named only where the DNA matches it firmly. Expanded clones get a size class; other rows say once, few or many, or leave the size out.

>TRBD1|TRBV15|TRBJ2-7|few
TGTGCCACCAGCAAGACAGGGGACGTTTACGAGCAGTACTTC
CATSKTGDVYEQYF
>NA|TRBV20-1|TRBJ2-1|many
TGCAGTGCTGGTTCAGCGACCATAGAGGTGGGTTACAATGAGCAGTTCTTC
CSAGSATIEVGYNEQFF
>TRBD2|TRBV29-1|TRBJ2-7|many
TGCAGCGTCGGAATGTGGGTAGCGGGGACTTACGAGCAGTACTTC
CSVGMWVAGTYEQYF
>NA|TRBV5-5|TRBJ2-7|few
TGTGCCAGCAGCTTTTCCCCCCGGGGGCCCCGGTCCTACGAGCAGTACTTC
CASSFSPRGPRSYEQYF
>NA|TRBV5-6|TRBJ2-2|medium-sized
TGTGCCAGCAGCCCCCTCCGGGGCCAGGGAGACACCGGGGAGCTGTTTTTT
CASSPLRGQGDTGELFF
>NA|TRBV14|TRBJ2-3|NA
TGTGCCAGCAGCCAACGGGGAGCCATGGGGGATACGCAGTATTTT
CASSQRGAMGDTQYF
>NA|TRBV4-3|TRBJ2-7|NA
TGCGCCAGCATCCCCGCGTGGGACGATTCCTACGAGCAGTACTTC
CASIPAWDDSYEQYF
>NA|TRBV12-3/TRBV12-4|TRBJ1-1|NA
TGTGCCAGCAGCCGTACAGGGTACACTGAAGCTTTCTTT
CASSRTGYTEAFF
>NA|TRBV7-9|TRBJ1-1|many
TGTGCCAGCAGCGTCGACGTAGTCACTGAAGCTTTCTTT
CASSVDVVTEAFF
>TRBD2|TRBV29-1|TRBJ2-1|few
TGCATGGCGGGAGCTTCGAATGAGCAGTTCTTC
CMAGASNEQFF
>NA|TRBV5-1|TRBJ2-3|few
TGCGCCAGCAGCTTGTCCGAAACAAGCACAGATACGCAGTATTTT
CASSLSETSTDTQYF
>NA|TRBV7-9|TRBJ2-1|many
TGTGCCAGCAGCCGGAGCGAAACTTGGAATGAGCAGTTCTTC
CASSRSETWNEQFF
>NA|TRBV25-1|TRBJ2-3|many
TGTGCCAGCAGTGAATATTTCATGGGACATGAAGGACGGGGCACAGATACGCAGTATTTT
CASSEYFMGHEGRGTDTQYF
>NA|TRBV29-1|TRBJ2-7|few
TGCAGCGTTGAAAGGGAAGGACCCTACGAGCAGTACTTC
CSVEREGPYEQYF
>TRBD1|TRBV6-5|TRBJ1-1|NA
TGTGCCAGCAGTTACACAACGACAGGGCCCACTGAAGCTTTCTTT
CASSYTTTGPTEAFF
>TRBD1|TRBV6-2/TRBV6-3|TRBJ2-4|few
TGTGCCAGCGGCCCTCGACAGGGTTCCAAAAACATTCAGTACTTC
CASGPRQGSKNIQYF
>TRBD2|TRBV19|TRBJ2-1|NA
TGTGCCAGTTCCCCGGGACTAGAGGGAAATGAGCAGTTCTTC
CASSPGLEGNEQFF
>NA|TRBV7-2|TRBJ2-5|many
TGTGCCAGCAGCTTAGATTGGGGGTACCAAGAGACCCAGTACTTC
CASSLDWGYQETQYF
>NA|TRBV9|TRBJ2-7|NA
TGTGCCAGCAGCCCACCACAGGGAGCCCACGAGCAGTACTTC
CASSPPQGAHEQYF
>TRBD1|TRBV27|TRBJ2-3|many
TGTGCCAGCAGTCTCGGGACAGGGCAGGGAGATACGCAGTATTTT
CASSLGTGQGDTQYF
>TRBD2|TRBV15|TRBJ2-1|many
TGTGCCACCACTAGCGGGGGTTACAATGAGCAGTTCTTC
CATTSGGYNEQFF
>NA|TRBV7-9|TRBJ2-1|many
TGTGCCAGCAGCCCGACTAGGTTTGCCTACAATGAGCAGTTCTTC
CASSPTRFAYNEQFF
>NA|TRBV20-1|TRBJ2-7|NA
TGCAGTGCTATTTACTCGGGGAGCTACGAGCAGTACTTC
CSAIYSGSYEQYF
>NA|TRBV4-1|TRBJ1-1|many
TGCGCCAGCAGCCCCCTGGGGGGAGGGGCTGAAGCTTTCTTT
CASSPLGGGAEAFF
>NA|TRBV11-2|TRBJ2-5|few
TGTGCCAGCAGCTTAGTCGGTTCGAGCGGAAAAGAGACCCAGTACTTC
CASSLVGSSGKETQYF
>NA|TRBV4-1|TRBJ2-3|few
TGCGCCAGCAGCCAAGTCGCCCTTAAACCAGATACGCAGTATTTT
CASSQVALKPDTQYF